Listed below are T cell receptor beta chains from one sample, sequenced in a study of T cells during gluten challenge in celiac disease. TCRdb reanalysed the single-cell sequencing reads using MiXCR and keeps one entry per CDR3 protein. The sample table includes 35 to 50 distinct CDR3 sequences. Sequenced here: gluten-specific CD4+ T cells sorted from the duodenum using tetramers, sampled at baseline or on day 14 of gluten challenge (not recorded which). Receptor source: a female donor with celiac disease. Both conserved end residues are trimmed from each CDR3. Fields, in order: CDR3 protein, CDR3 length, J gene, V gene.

ASSQAGLGGNYNEQF	15	TRBJ2-1	TRBV4-2
ASSLGFAQETQY	12	TRBJ2-5	TRBV7-6
ATSDFQLNYGYT	12	TRBJ1-2	TRBV24-1
ASSSTGNLEQF	11	TRBJ2-1	TRBV7-2
ASSLGTGAYEQY	12	TRBJ2-7	TRBV5-1
ASSYLAGGRTDTQY	14	TRBJ2-3	TRBV6-5
AWSRTGWDTGELF	13	TRBJ2-2	TRBV30
ASSHLLAGDYNEQF	14	TRBJ2-1	TRBV4-3
ASSPYRGGEQY	11	TRBJ2-7	TRBV4-2
ASSLTQGAGYT	11	TRBJ1-2	TRBV7-2
ASSIYELGAAGANVLT	16	TRBJ2-6	TRBV19
SAKSGNTEAF	10	TRBJ1-1	TRBV20-1
ASSLVSHRGETQY	13	TRBJ2-5	TRBV7-2
ASSNSWGEQY	10	TRBJ2-7	TRBV19
ASSFGGYGDIQY	12	TRBJ2-4	TRBV5-1
ASSFGGADYNEQF	13	TRBJ2-1	TRBV7-3